One and the same sample provided the 22 T cell receptor beta chains below, sequenced in a study of T cell clonality in common variable immunodeficiency. The repertoire was sequenced with immunoSEQ multiplex PCR; TCRdb's copy has only in-frame clones and lacks some. The data show tens of thousands of clones, with none appearing a single time. The sample was peripheral blood mononuclear cells. The receptor set was obtained from a person between 18 and 69 years old in good health.

This clone was counted ten times or more. The read ends 3 residues early relative to the CDR3; the germline J gene fills the gap. The chain recombines TRBV20-1 with TRBJ2-1; 9 bases align to TRBD2. This CDR3 contains 15 residues. The ends lost 8 bases at V and 4 bases at J; junction bases unmatched: 12. Germline V gives CDR1 DFQATT, CDR2 SNEGSKA (reference sequence). CDR3 DNA (partial): TGCAGTCCATCATCCCCCAGCGGGGGGTACAATGAG. This translates into CSPSSPSGGYNE. The entire CDR3 is CSPSSPSGGYNEQFF.

Many counts were recorded for this clone. The read gets to within 3 residues of the CDR3 end, and the germline J gene fills in the rest. The chain uses TRBV7-8 and TRBJ2-5; 13 bases match TRBD2. Trimming at V came to 6 bases and at J to 0 bases, leaving 4 bases not matched to a gene. Germline V gene lookup returns CDR1 SGHVS and CDR2 FQNEAQ. The CDR3 spans 16 residues. The sequenced part of the CDR3 DNA is TGTGCCAGCAGTTACGGACTAGCGGGGGACCAAGAGACC. This gives the protein CASSYGLAGDQET. The full CDR3 reads CASSYGLAGDQETQYF.

This clone occurred many times. Sequencing ends 3 residues short of the CDR3 end; the germline J gene provides the rest. V usage is TRBV5-1 and J usage is TRBJ2-1; possibly TRBD1 for D (6 bases). Per germline, CDR1 SGHRS and CDR2 YFSETQ. The CDR3 loop spans 14 amino acids. V dropped 3 bases and J dropped 7 bases, with 14 bases sitting between them. CDR3 DNA (partial): TGCGCCAGCAGCTATCCGGGACACGGTAATGAG. Amino acid sequence: CASSYPGHGNE. From start to end, the CDR3 is CASSYPGHGNEQFF.

This clone was recorded at least ten times. The read is 3 residues too short to cover the CDR3 end, so that end is filled in from the germline J gene. The rearrangement links TRBV6-1 to TRBJ1-1, with D possibly matching TRBD1 (5 bases). V lost 4 bases and J 1 base, leaving 10 bases between the germline ends. CDR1 MNHNS and CDR2 SASEGT come from the germline V gene. The CDR3 consists of 14 residues. The part of the CDR3 DNA that was read is TGTGCCAGCAGTGCGAGGGGTACGAACACTGAA. This gives the protein CASSARGTNTE. The entire CDR3 is CASSARGTNTEAFF.

This clone was observed at least ten times. Read coverage stops 3 residues before the CDR3 terminus; the germline J gene supplies the remainder. The chain has TRBV7-8 and TRBJ1-2; D is ambiguous. The CDR3 runs 13 residues. The germline V and J ends were trimmed by 0 bases and 5 bases, with 7 bases remaining between them. Germline values: CDR1 SGHVS, CDR2 FQNEAQ. The sequenced CDR3 bases are TGTGCCAGCAGCTTAGCTCGTCCTTATGGC. Translated, it gives CASSLARPYG. The whole CDR3 reads CASSLARPYGYTF.

This clone has a count of ten or more. The CDR3 end is not reached by the read, which stops 3 residues before it; the germline J gene fills it in. This chain links TRBV24-1 with TRBJ2-5; TRBD2 aligns across 9 bases. The CDR3 contains 16 residues. The junction had 9 bases not matched to a gene; V was cut back by 4 bases and J by 4 bases. Germline CDR1 is KGHDR and CDR2 is SFDVKD. The CDR3 DNA, read in part, is TGTGCCACCAGTGACCGGGGTAGCGGGGGATTAGAGACC. Translating it yields CATSDRGSGGLET. The CDR3 reads in full as CATSDRGSGGLETQYF.

This clone was detected many times. The CDR3 end lies 3 residues beyond the end of the read and is filled in from the germline J gene. The rearrangement uses TRBV9 and TRBJ1-1; D may be TRBD1 (6 bases). V lost 0 bases to trimming and J lost 6 bases, with 21 bases between them. Germline-derived CDR1 and CDR2 are SGDLS and YYNGEE. This CDR3 comprises 17 residues. The CDR3 bases that were read are TGTGCCAGCAGCGTAGACGGTGCGGGGGGCAGGCGACCTGAA. As protein: CASSVDGAGGRRPE. The CDR3 in full is CASSVDGAGGRRPEAFF.

There are many counts of this clone. Here the CDR3 reads CAADRGLTEAFF. CDR3 DNA (partial): TGTGCCGCGGACAGGGGGCTCACTGAA. The chain combines TRBV30 with TRBJ1-1; 11 nucleotides align to TRBD1. The read is 3 residues too short to cover the CDR3 end, so that end is filled in from the germline J gene. J lost 4 bases, V lost 8 bases, and 3 bases had no gene match. The CDR3 contains 12 residues. Germline lookup yields CDR1 GTSNPN and CDR2 SVGIG (reference sequence).

Worth noting for this clone: From the germline J gene comes the end of the CDR3, since the read stops 3 residues before it. This sequence joins TRBV11-2 and TRBJ2-5; tentatively, D is TRBD2 (6 bases). The CDR3 contains 15 residues. Trimming left V 1 base short and J 4 bases short, with 13 bases between. CDR1 is SGHAT and CDR2 is FQNNGV in the germline V gene. The DNA read from the CDR3 is TGTGCCAGCAGCTTAGGGCGGGGCGGCCTAGAGACC. Translated, it gives CASSLGRGGLET. The whole CDR3 sequence is CASSLGRGGLETQYF.

Many counts were recorded for this clone. With the read ending 3 residues before the CDR3 end, the germline J gene is used to fill in that end. V and J are TRBV2 and TRBJ2-2, with 10 positions matching TRBD1. With 6 bases clipped from V and 4 bases from J, the junction kept 11 bases outside the gene matches. The CDR3 consists of 17 residues. Germline V CDR1 and CDR2: SNHLY, FYNNEI. The covered CDR3 bases are TGTGCCAGCAGCCAAAGACGACAGGGGGCGGGCACCGGGGAG. Its translation: CASSQRRQGAGTGE. The entire CDR3 reads CASSQRRQGAGTGELFF.

This clone was found many times. Read data end 3 residues before the CDR3 end; the end is taken from the germline J gene. This rearrangement joins TRBV6-4 to TRBJ1-2, with a weak D call TRBD1 (6 bases). Germline CDR1 MRHNA, CDR2 SNTAGT. The CDR3 extends over 15 amino acids. Incomplete CDR3 DNA: TGTGCCAGCAGTGACTCAGCGGGGGGACACAATGAC. This gives the protein CASSDSAGGHND. The full CDR3 protein is CASSDSAGGHNDYTF.

This clone has a count of ten or more. The read halts 3 residues ahead of the CDR3 end, with the missing end drawn from the germline J gene. The chain has TRBV6-2 or TRBV6-3 and TRBJ1-1; TRBD1 is a possible D gene (5 bases). The germline V gene encodes CDR1 MNHEY and CDR2 SVGEGT. CDR3 size: 14 residues. With 1 base removed from V and 2 bases from J, the gap between germline ends came to 8 bases. The CDR3 reads CASSYWGVNTEAFF. Partial CDR3 DNA: TGTGCCAGCAGTTACTGGGGGGTTAACACTGAA.

This clone was counted many times. The read ends 3 residues before the CDR3 terminus; that terminus is restored from the germline J gene. The sample has other DNA sequences that encode this CDR3 too. The chain links TRBV2 to TRBJ1-3; D call uncertain. The germline CDR1 and CDR2 sequences are SNHLY and FYNNEI. Trimming cost V 6 bases and J 4 bases, with 10 bases left between them. This CDR3 contains 13 residues. This CDR3 is CASRRGSGNTIYF. CDR3 bases read: TGTGCCAGCAGAAGAGGGTCCGGAAACACC. The full variable domain, rest sourced from reference TRBV2 and TRBJ1-3, is EPEVTQTPSHQVTQMGQEVILRCVPISNHLYFYWYRQILGQKVEFLVSFYNNEISEKSEIFDDQFSVERPDGSNFTLKIRSTKLEDSAMYFCASRRGSGNTIYFGEGSWLTVV.

This clone was found many times. The read falls 3 residues short of the CDR3 end, and the missing part is taken from the germline J gene. This chain uses TRBV10-3 with TRBJ1-1; no firm D call. This CDR3 is 13 amino acids long. Trimming left V 10 bases short and J 1 base short, with 13 bases between. CDR1 ENHRY and CDR2 SYGVKD come from the germline V gene. The covered CDR3 bases are TGTGCCACCTCGCCCCCGGGGAACACTGAA. Residues: CATSPPGNTE. In full, the CDR3 reads CATSPPGNTEAFF.

This clone was seen a few times. The sequenced fragment ends 3 residues before the CDR3 boundary, so the rest is inferred from the germline J gene. The genes are TRBV7-8 and TRBJ2-7; the match to TRBD1 covers 10 bases. CDR3 length: 14 residues. CDR1 and CDR2 from the germline V gene are SGHVS and FQNEAQ. V was clipped by 5 bases and J by 5 bases; unmatched bases: 6. Partial CDR3 DNA: TGTGCCAGCAGCGGGCGGACAGGGGGGGACGAG. Translation gives CASSGRTGGDE. The full-length CDR3 reads as CASSGRTGGDEQYF.

Many counts were recorded for this clone. With the read ending 3 residues before the CDR3 end, the germline J gene is used to fill in that end. The chain carries TRBV29-1 and TRBJ2-7; possibly TRBD1 or TRBD2 for D (5 bases each). The ends were cut back, 6 bases at V and 3 bases at J, with 12 bases in the middle. Germline CDR1 SQVTM, CDR2 ANQGSEA. This CDR3 has 12 residues. CDR3 DNA, as far as it was read: TGCAGCGTGAGGGGCAGTCACTACGAG. Encoded protein: CSVRGSHYE. Given in full, the CDR3 is CSVRGSHYEQYF.

There are many counts of this clone. The read ends 3 residues shy of where the CDR3 ends; the end is completed using the germline J gene. This sequence joins TRBV6-1 and TRBJ1-2; D possibly corresponds to TRBD1 (6 bases). The CDR3 has 12 amino acids. CDR1 and CDR2 from the germline V gene are MNHNS and SASEGT. CDR3 region: CASSERGGGYTF. The CDR3 bases that were read are TGTGCCAGCAGTGAGAGGGGGGGAGGC.

This clone was seen ten or more times. With the read ending 3 residues before the CDR3 end, the germline J gene is used to fill in that end. V is TRBV5-6 and J is TRBJ2-3; TRBD2 is a possible D gene (5 bases). The CDR3 totals 15 residues. Germline lookup yields CDR1 SGHDT and CDR2 YYEEEE. The CDR3 DNA, read in part, is TGTGCCAGCAGCTTGGGGTTCGAGGGCAATCAGCCG. This gives the protein CASSLGFEGNQP. The CDR3, in full, reads CASSLGFEGNQPQYF.

This clone was counted many times. The CDR3 end lies 3 residues beyond the end of the read and is filled in from the germline J gene. The rearrangement joins TRBV20-1 to TRBJ2-7; D is perhaps TRBD1 (5 bases). The CDR3 contains 12 residues. Per germline, CDR1 DFQATT and CDR2 SNEGSKA (reference sequence). The germline V and J ends were trimmed by 7 bases and 0 bases, with 10 bases remaining between them. The sequenced CDR3 bases are TGCAGTGGACAGTTCGGCTCCTACGAG. Translation: CSGQFGSYE. The CDR3 in full is CSGQFGSYEQYF.

In this sample, this clone turned up a few times. Read sequence stops 3 residues before the CDR3 end, and the germline J gene provides the missing end. This chain joins TRBV7-8 and TRBJ2-5, with 11 positions matching TRBD2. V lost 5 bases, J lost 2 bases, and 13 bases stayed unmatched. The germline V gene encodes CDR1 SGHVS and CDR2 FQNEAQ. The CDR3 length is 18 residues. The CDR3 bases that were read are TGTGCCAGCAGCACCCGGCCCCCCGGGACTAGCGGTCAAGAGACC. Protein product: CASSTRPPGTSGQET. The full CDR3 protein reads CASSTRPPGTSGQETQYF.

There are a few counts of this clone. Read sequence stops 3 residues before the CDR3 end, and the germline J gene provides the missing end. The rearrangement uses TRBV11-2 and TRBJ1-6; D gene uncertain. CDR1 and CDR2 from the germline V gene are SGHAT and FQNNGV. The V end lost 0 bases, the J end lost 7 bases, and 10 bases lay between the germline ends. This CDR3 has 15 amino acids. CDR3 DNA, as far as it was read: TGTGCCAGCAGCTTAGAGCCCCACACCAATTCACCC. Translating gives CASSLEPHTNSP. Given in full, the CDR3 is CASSLEPHTNSPLHF.

This clone was found many times. The read terminates 3 residues ahead of where the CDR3 ends, so the germline J gene completes it. The rearrangement joins TRBV2 to TRBJ1-6; 9 bases are a match to TRBD1. V dropped 6 bases and J dropped 9; count of bases not matched to a gene: 6. Germline loops: CDR1 SNHLY, CDR2 FYNNEI. This CDR3 is 14 amino acids long. CDR3 DNA, as far as it was read: TGTGCCAGCAGCTTGGGACAGGGCGCTTCACCC. Protein: CASSLGQGASP. In full, the CDR3 reads CASSLGQGASPLHF.